Included here is one T cell receptor (beta chain) sequence, with context. The CDR3 length is 13 residues. Trimming left V 2 bases short and J 7 bases short, with 9 bases between. The data were taken from a study of T cell responses to AZD1222 COVID-19 vaccine. Libraries were prepared by immunoSEQ multiplex PCR; TCRdb keeps only in-frame clonotypes and omits some of them. The repertoire includes 100,000 to 150,000 clones, 85% to 95% of them detected once, and around 7% sits in the top ten. Source: peripheral blood, taken on day 0 of AZD1222 vaccination. The source is an adult in good health. This chain links TRBV12-3 or TRBV12-4 with TRBJ2-1; D call uncertain. In DNA, the CDR3 is TGTGCCAGCAGTTTATGGGTGGGGAATGAGCAGTTCTTC. This encodes CASSLWVGNEQFF.